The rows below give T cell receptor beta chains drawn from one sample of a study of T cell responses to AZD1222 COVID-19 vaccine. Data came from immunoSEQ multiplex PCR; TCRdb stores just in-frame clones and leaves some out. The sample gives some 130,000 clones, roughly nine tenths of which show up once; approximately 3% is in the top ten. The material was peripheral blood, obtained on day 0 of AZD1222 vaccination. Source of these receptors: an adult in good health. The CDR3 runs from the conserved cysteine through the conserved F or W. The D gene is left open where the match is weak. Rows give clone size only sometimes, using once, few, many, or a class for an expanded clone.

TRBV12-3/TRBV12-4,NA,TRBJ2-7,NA,TGTGCCAGCAGCCGCGGACTCATCTACGAGCAGTACTTC,CASSRGLIYEQYF
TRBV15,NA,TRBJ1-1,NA,TGTGCCACCAGCAGAGATCTCGTATATCTAGCTTTCTTT,CATSRDLVYLAFF
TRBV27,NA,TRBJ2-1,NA,TGTGCCAGCAGCCTCAGCGGGAATGAGCAGTTCTTC,CASSLSGNEQFF
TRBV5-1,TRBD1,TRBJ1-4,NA,TGCGCCAGCAGCTGGGCAGGACAGGGTCATAATGAAAAACTGTTTTTT,CASSWAGQGHNEKLFF
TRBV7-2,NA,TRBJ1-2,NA,TGTGCCAGCAGCTATGGGGGATATGAGATAAACTATGGCTACACCTTC,CASSYGGYEINYGYTF
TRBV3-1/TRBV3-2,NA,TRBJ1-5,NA,TGTGCCAGCAGCCAAGCCCTGGGGCAGCCCCAGCATTTT,CASSQALGQPQHF
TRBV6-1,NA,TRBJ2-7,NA,TGTGCCAGCAGTGAATCCGGGAGACAACCGACGGAGCAGTACTTC,CASSESGRQPTEQYF
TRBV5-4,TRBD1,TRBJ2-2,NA,TGTGCCAGCAGCCTCGGGACAGGGACCGGGGAGCTGTTTTTT,CASSLGTGTGELFF
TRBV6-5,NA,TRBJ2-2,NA,TGTGCCAGCAGTTACTCTTCTGGAAACGGGGAGCTGTTTTTT,CASSYSSGNGELFF
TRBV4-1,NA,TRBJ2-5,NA,TGCGCCAGCAGCCCCACGCAGGCCGGGACCCAGTACTTC,CASSPTQAGTQYF
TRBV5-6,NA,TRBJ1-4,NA,TGTGCCAGCAGCTCCTTGACAGCAACTAATGAAAAACTGTTTTTT,CASSSLTATNEKLFF
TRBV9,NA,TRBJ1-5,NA,TGTGCCAGCAGCGTAGGCTTTGATCAGCCCCAGCATTTT,CASSVGFDQPQHF
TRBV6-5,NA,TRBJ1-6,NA,TGTGCCAGCAGTAGGGTGTCGGGTAATTCACCCCTCCACTTT,CASSRVSGNSPLHF
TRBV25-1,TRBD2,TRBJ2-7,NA,TGTGCCAGCAGTCCCCTCCTAGCGGCGAGCTCCTACGAGCAGTACTTC,CASSPLLAASSYEQYF
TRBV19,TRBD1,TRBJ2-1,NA,TGTGCCAGCGCCGAATTCGGGACAGGGGTCAACAATGAGCAGTTCTTC,CASAEFGTGVNNEQFF
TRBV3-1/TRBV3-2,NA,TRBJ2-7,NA,TGTGCCAGCAGCCACGCATCCTACGAGCAGTACTTC,CASSHASYEQYF
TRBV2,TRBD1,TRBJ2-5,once,TGTGCCAGCAACTCTAACAGGGGCGAGGAGACCCAGTACTTC,CASNSNRGEETQYF
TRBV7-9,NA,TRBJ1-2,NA,TGTGCCAGCAGCTTAGGTGCAGGGTCAAATGGCTACACCTTC,CASSLGAGSNGYTF
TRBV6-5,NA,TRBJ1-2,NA,TGTGCCAGCAGCCTGGGCCGCGGCGGCTATGGCTACACCTTC,CASSLGRGGYGYTF
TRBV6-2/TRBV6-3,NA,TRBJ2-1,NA,TGTGCCAGCAGTTACTCGCTCGTTGGCCCGCAGTTCTTC,CASSYSLVGPQFF
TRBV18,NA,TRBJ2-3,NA,TGTGCCAGCTCAGGCGCCGGGAGCCTAGATACGCAGTATTTT,CASSGAGSLDTQYF
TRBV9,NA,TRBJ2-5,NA,TGTGCCAGCAGCGTAGGTGCCTCTAAAGAGACCCAGTACTTC,CASSVGASKETQYF